Included here is one TCR beta chain sequence, with context. This clonotype was counted a few times. The antigen this receptor binds is unknown. The junction departs from the called germline gene at one end, perhaps through a read error. The TCR beta CDR3 regions were amplified from the RNA transcripts. The first round of RT-PCR for the TCR CDR3 was performed with the HTBI primer set and the Qiagen OneStep RT-PCR kit. Libraries were constructed in a second round of multiplex PCR, after which size selection and purification were carried out. Libraries were sequenced paired-end with 100 bp reads on an Illumina HiSeq2000. The authors processed their data as follows. Raw data were processed with SOAPnuke, discarding reads with adapters, uncalled bases, mean Phred below 15, or no exact constant-primer or identifier match. High-quality paired reads were merged using COPE v1.2.5, and each unique nucleotide sequence was defined as a clonotype. MiTCR v1.1 was used to align clonotypes to the IMGT TRBV, TRBD and TRBJ reference segments. The analysis included only V-J combinations with a frequency above 0.0001, which together covered 99% to 99.2% of the repertoires. The TCS score was defined as F50 (clonal expansion) divided by E x V (chaos), with BLOSUM62-based TCRdist calculated between CDR3 peptides within each V-J. Welch's t-statistics and random forest reduced some 510 V-J features to some 14, which were used in a naive Bayes classifier (R e1071). TCRdb cleaned the public reads at Q25 with fastp, built clones with MiXCR and kept in-frame beta chains. Every entry covers one CDR3 protein and lists the most common genes and DNA from its rows. TCRdb, not the authors, supplied the V and J calls. In this sample the table shows approximately 690,000 distinct CDR3 sequences, around 21% of which occur a single time. In total, the top ten clones hold roughly a third of the sample.

Moderately to severely active disease, a Clinical Activity Score of at least 3, a NOSPECS grade of at least 4, and a duration under 3 months were present in ophthalmopathy patients. Exclusion was applied to patients with uncontrolled infections, other autoimmune diseases, pregnancy or lactation. Diagnoses were based on clinical symptoms, serum thyroxine and TRAb, thyroid ultrasound and orbital computed tomography. Ficoll-Paque density gradient centrifugation was used to isolate PBMCs from 8.5 to 10 ml of fresh peripheral blood. Total RNA was extracted using Trizol reagent, and RNA quality was assessed on an Agilent 2100 Bioanalyzer. The sample originates from a study of T cells in Graves' hyperthyroidism and ophthalmopathy (dated by TCRdb to between 2018 and 2021). With respect to the entire study: Peripheral blood samples were taken at initial diagnosis, before any treatment was given. To identify distinguishing TCR V-J signatures, a discovery cohort of some 100 patients was used, comprising 43 with Graves' ophthalmopathy and under 60 with stable Graves' hyperthyroidism. Whether ophthalmopathy could be predicted prospectively was tested in an independent validation cohort made up of 18 to 20 hyperthyroidism patients plus 17 patients who later progressed to ophthalmopathy. The 100 or so discovery patients were randomly split 7:3 into training and test sets. In addition, the study compared T-cell repertoires in thyroid tissue and in blood from about 6 Graves' hyperthyroidism patients. After sampling, hyperthyroidism patients received methimazole starting at 30 mg daily, and ophthalmopathy patients received high-dose intravenous methylprednisolone. TCR Vbeta CDR3 sequencing of fewer than 150 peripheral blood samples (roughly 41 ophthalmopathy, about 75 hyperthyroidism and some 17 progressor patients) is reported in the paper. Paper-wide results and their limitations: Most expanded thyroid clonotypes (frequency above 0.001) were also detected in blood, a finding suggesting that blood repertoires may reflect thyroid immune responses. In validation, progression to ophthalmopathy was predicted by the model with about 70% sensitivity and under 85% specificity, a median of about 6.8 months before onset. In cross-validation, a model built on a 13 V-J signature told ophthalmopathy apart from stable hyperthyroidism with about 90% sensitivity and approximately 81% specificity, and in testing the same model reached 80%/75%. Sample size was not statistically predetermined, and blinding of investigators to group allocation was not performed.

The source is a man aged 25 to 40 with Graves' ophthalmopathy. The sample taken for sequencing was blood.

The CDR3 reads as follows: CAGSLASNTGELFF. The DNA sequence reads TGTGCCGGCAGTTTAGCAAGTAACACCGGGGAGCTGTTTTTT. In this chain, TRBV12-3 or TRBV12-4 is recombined with TRBJ2-2, with the D gene uncertain. The CDR3, from cysteine to phenylalanine, totals 14 residues. The DNA shown is the 42-base CDR3, in frame from base 1.